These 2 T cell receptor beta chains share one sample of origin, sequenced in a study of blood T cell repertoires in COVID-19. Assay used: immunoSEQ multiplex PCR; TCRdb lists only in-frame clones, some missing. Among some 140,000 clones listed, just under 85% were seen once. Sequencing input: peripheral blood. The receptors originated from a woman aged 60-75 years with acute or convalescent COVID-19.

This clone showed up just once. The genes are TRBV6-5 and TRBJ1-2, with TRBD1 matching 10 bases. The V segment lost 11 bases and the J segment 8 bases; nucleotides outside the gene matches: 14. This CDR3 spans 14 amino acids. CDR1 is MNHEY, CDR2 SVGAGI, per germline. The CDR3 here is CALIIPRDRGGYTF. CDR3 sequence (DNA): TGTGCCCTAATCATTCCCCGGGACAGGGGCGGCTACACCTTC.

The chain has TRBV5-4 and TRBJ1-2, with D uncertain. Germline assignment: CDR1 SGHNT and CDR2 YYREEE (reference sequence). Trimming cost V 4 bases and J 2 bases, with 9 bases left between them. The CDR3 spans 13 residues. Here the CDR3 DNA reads TGTGCCAGCAGCCCACAACGAAACTATGGCTACACCTTC. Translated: CASSPQRNYGYTF.